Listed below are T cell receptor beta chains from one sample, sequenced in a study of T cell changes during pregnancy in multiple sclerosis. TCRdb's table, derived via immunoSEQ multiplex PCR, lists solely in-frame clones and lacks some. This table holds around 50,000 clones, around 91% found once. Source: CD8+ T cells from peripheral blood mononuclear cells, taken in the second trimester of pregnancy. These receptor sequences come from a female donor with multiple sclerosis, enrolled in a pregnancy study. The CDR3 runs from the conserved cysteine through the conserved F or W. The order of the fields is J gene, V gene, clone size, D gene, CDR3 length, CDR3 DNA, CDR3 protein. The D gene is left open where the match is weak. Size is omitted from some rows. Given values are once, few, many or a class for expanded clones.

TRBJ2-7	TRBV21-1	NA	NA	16	TGTGCCAGCAGCAAAGCTCTCAGCGGACTTTCACCCGAGCAGTACTTC	CASSKALSGLSPEQYF
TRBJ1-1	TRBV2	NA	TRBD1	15	TGTGCCAGCAGTGAAATACAGGGGTTGAACACTGAAGCTTTCTTT	CASSEIQGLNTEAFF
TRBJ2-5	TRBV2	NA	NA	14	TGTGCCAGCAGAATGGGACATACCCAAGAGACCCAGTACTTC	CASRMGHTQETQYF
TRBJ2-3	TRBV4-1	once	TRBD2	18	TGCGCCAGCAGCCTTCCTGAGGGACTAGCGGGGGACACAGATACGCAGTATTTT	CASSLPEGLAGDTDTQYF
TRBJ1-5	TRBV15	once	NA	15	TGTGCCACCAGCAGAGATCGTGGCAGCAATCAGCCCCAGCATTTT	CATSRDRGSNQPQHF
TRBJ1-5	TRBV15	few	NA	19	TGTGCCACCAGCAGAGATTGGACTTCCCAGGCGCCCAGCAATCAGCCCCAGCATTTT	CATSRDWTSQAPSNQPQHF
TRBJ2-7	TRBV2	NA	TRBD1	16	TGTGCCAGCAGTGAAGCGCCGGACAGGGCCGACGACGAGCAGTACTTC	CASSEAPDRADDEQYF
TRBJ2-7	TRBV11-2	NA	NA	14	TGTGCCACCACCAGTCAGGGTTTTGGGGACGAGCAGTACTTC	CATTSQGFGDEQYF
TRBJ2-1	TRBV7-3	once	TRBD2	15	TGTGCCAGCAGCCTTAGCGGGGGGACCTACAATGAGCAGTTCTTC	CASSLSGGTYNEQFF
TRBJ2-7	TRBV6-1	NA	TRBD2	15	TGTGCCAGCAGTGGAACTAGCGGGGGGGCCGGGGAGCAGTACTTC	CASSGTSGGAGEQYF
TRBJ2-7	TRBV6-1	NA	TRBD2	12	TGTGCCAGCACAGCGGGAGGATCCGAGCAGTACTTC	CASTAGGSEQYF
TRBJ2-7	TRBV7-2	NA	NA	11	TGTGCCAGCAGCCCACTCTACGAGCAGTACTTC	CASSPLYEQYF
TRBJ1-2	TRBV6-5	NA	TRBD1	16	TGTGCCAGCAGTTACTCCCGGACAGGGGGCTTCTATGGCTACACCTTC	CASSYSRTGGFYGYTF
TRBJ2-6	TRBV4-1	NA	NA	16	TGCGCCAGCAGACTTGACAGTGAGAATGGGGCCAACGTCCTGACTTTC	CASRLDSENGANVLTF
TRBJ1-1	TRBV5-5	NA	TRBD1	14	TGTGCCAGCAGCCCCAGGGGGCCGGGAACTGAAGCTTTCTTT	CASSPRGPGTEAFF
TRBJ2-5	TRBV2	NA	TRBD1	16	TGTGCCAGCAGTCATCCAGATGACAGGGGGCAAGAGACCCAGTACTTC	CASSHPDDRGQETQYF
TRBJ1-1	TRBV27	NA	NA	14	TGTGCCAGCAGTTACCTCAGGGGTCACACTGAAGCTTTCTTT	CASSYLRGHTEAFF
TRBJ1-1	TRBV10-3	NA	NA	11	TGTGCCATCAGTGATGGGGGGGAAGCTTTCTTT	CAISDGGEAFF
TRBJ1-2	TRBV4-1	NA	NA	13	TGCGCCAGCAGCCCCTCGGGGTCCGATGGCTACACCTTC	CASSPSGSDGYTF
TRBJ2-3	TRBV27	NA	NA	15	TGTGCCAGCAACTCCAACTTGCGGAGCACAGATACGCAGTATTTT	CASNSNLRSTDTQYF
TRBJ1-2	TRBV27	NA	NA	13	TGTGCCAGCAGTTTGGCAGGGGACTATGGCTACACCTTC	CASSLAGDYGYTF
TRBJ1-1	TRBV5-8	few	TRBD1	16	TGTGCCAGCCTGAATCGACCGACAGGGGTGAACACTGAAGCTTTCTTT	CASLNRPTGVNTEAFF
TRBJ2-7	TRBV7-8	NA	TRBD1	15	TGTGCCAGCAGCCTCACAGGGGACGACTCCTACGAGCAGTACTTC	CASSLTGDDSYEQYF
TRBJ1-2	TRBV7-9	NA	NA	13	TGTGCCAGCAGCTTAAGCGACTACTATGGCTACACCTTC	CASSLSDYYGYTF
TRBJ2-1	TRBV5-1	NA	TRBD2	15	TGCGCCAGCAGCTTCGGGACTAGCGCGTTCAATGAGCAGTTCTTC	CASSFGTSAFNEQFF
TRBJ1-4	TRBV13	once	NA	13	TGTGCCAGCAGCCCGTGGCCCCGCGAAAAACTGTTTTTT	CASSPWPREKLFF
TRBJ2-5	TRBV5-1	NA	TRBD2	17	TGCGCCAGCAGCTTTTATCGGGGGGGACACGCCGGTGAGACCCAGTACTTC	CASSFYRGGHAGETQYF
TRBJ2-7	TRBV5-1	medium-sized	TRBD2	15	TGCGCCAGCAGCTTTTCGGGAGGACTAGCCCACGAGCAGTACTTC	CASSFSGGLAHEQYF
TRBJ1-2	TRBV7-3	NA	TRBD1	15	TGTGCCAGCAGCCCGACAGGGAGGTCTGACTATGGCTACACCTTC	CASSPTGRSDYGYTF
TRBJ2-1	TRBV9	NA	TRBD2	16	TGTGCCAGCAGCGCCCCGACTAGCGGGGATTACAATGAGCAGTTCTTC	CASSAPTSGDYNEQFF
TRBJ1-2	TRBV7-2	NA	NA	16	TGTGCCAGCAGCTTAAAAGCTAATCCAACCTATTATGGCTACACCTTC	CASSLKANPTYYGYTF
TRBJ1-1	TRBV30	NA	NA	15	TGTGCCTGGATCAATGGGGGGGAAGGTTACACTGAAGCTTTCTTT	CAWINGGEGYTEAFF
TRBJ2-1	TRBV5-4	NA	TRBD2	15	TGTGCCAGCAGCTTGGATCGCGGGGGGAGATATGAGCAGTTCTTC	CASSLDRGGRYEQFF
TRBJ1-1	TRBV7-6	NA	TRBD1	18	TGTGCCAGCAGCTTATCTAGGGGGGGAGCGGACAGGGCGTCTGAAGCTTTCTTT	CASSLSRGGADRASEAFF
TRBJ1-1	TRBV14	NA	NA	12	TGTGCCAGCAGCCCCGGGGGGACTGAAGCTTTCTTT	CASSPGGTEAFF
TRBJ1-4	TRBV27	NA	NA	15	TGTGCCAGCAGCCCAACGGGGACAACTAATGAAAAACTGTTTTTT	CASSPTGTTNEKLFF
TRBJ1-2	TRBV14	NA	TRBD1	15	TGTGCCAGCAGCCTGGAGGGACAGGTGCTCTATGGCTACACCTTC	CASSLEGQVLYGYTF
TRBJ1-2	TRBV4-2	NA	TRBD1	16	TGTGCCAGCAGCCACCTCCTACAGGGGGCAGGTTATGGCTACACCTTC	CASSHLLQGAGYGYTF
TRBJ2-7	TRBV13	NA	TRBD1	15	TGTGCCAGCAGCTCCTCGGGGCAGGGGGCCTACGAGCAGTACTTC	CASSSSGQGAYEQYF
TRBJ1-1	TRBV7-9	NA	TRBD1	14	TGTGCCAGCAGCCTTGGACAGGGTCCTACTGAAGCTTTCTTT	CASSLGQGPTEAFF
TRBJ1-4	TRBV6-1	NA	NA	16	TGTGCCAGCAGTGAAACCCGGGGGATCGGTAATGAAAAACTGTTTTTT	CASSETRGIGNEKLFF
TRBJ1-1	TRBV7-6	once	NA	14	TGTGCCAGCAGCTTGGAAGGGAGTGGCACTGAAGCTTTCTTT	CASSLEGSGTEAFF